The rows below give T cell receptor beta chains drawn from one sample of a study of blood T cell repertoires in COVID-19. TCRdb's table, derived via immunoSEQ multiplex PCR, lists solely in-frame clones and lacks some. The sample carries roughly 300,000 clones, roughly 87% recorded once. The source material was peripheral blood. The receptors stem from a human donor in a cohort sampled during active COVID-19. Both conserved end residues are part of each CDR3. D genes are given only for firm matches. The size field is filled for only some rows; it gives once, few, many or a size class.

D: .
V: TRBV5-5
J: TRBJ2-2
size: once
CDR3: CASSLWLNTGELFF
DNA: TGTGCCAGCAGCTTGTGGCTGAACACCGGGGAGCTGTTTTTT

D: TRBD2
V: TRBV15
J: TRBJ2-1
size: .
CDR3: CATSRTSGGTGQQFF
DNA: TGTGCCACCAGCAGAACTAGCGGGGGGACCGGGCAGCAGTTCTTC

D: TRBD1
V: TRBV18
J: TRBJ1-5
size: .
CDR3: CASTQGDSNQPQHF
DNA: TGTGCCAGCACGCAGGGGGACAGCAATCAGCCCCAGCATTTT

D: .
V: TRBV20-1
J: TRBJ2-3
size: .
CDR3: CSASGGQTDTQYF
DNA: TGCAGTGCTAGTGGAGGGCAGACAGATACGCAGTATTTT

D: TRBD2
V: TRBV29-1
J: TRBJ2-3
size: .
CDR3: CSHLAGSDTQYF
DNA: TGCAGCCACTTAGCGGGTTCAGATACGCAGTATTTT

D: TRBD1
V: TRBV5-8
J: TRBJ1-5
size: once
CDR3: CASSLFGTGFQPQHF
DNA: TGTGCCAGCAGCTTGTTCGGGACAGGGTTCCAGCCCCAGCATTTT

D: .
V: TRBV7-2
J: TRBJ2-5
size: .
CDR3: CASSSRQAGTQYF
DNA: TGTGCCAGCAGCTCCCGACAGGCGGGGACCCAGTACTTC

D: TRBD2
V: TRBV28
J: TRBJ2-7
size: .
CDR3: CASNSLGTSGSSSYEQYF
DNA: TGTGCCAGCAACTCGCTCGGGACTAGCGGGAGTTCTTCCTACGAGCAGTACTTC

D: TRBD1
V: TRBV6-6
J: TRBJ1-3
size: .
CDR3: CASRRTGDSGNTIYF
DNA: TGTGCCAGCCGTAGGACAGGTGACTCTGGAAACACCATATATTTT

D: TRBD2
V: TRBV19
J: TRBJ2-7
size: few
CDR3: CASSPSPLWTSGRVSEQYF
DNA: TGTGCCAGTAGTCCCTCCCCTCTCTGGACTAGCGGGAGGGTGAGCGAGCAGTACTTC

D: .
V: TRBV6-4
J: TRBJ2-2
size: once
CDR3: CASTNRGRANTGELFF
DNA: TGTGCCAGCACTAATAGGGGTCGCGCGAACACCGGGGAGCTGTTTTTT

D: .
V: TRBV13
J: TRBJ1-1
size: many
CDR3: CASSLKIRGYEAFF
DNA: TGTGCCAGCAGCTTAAAGATAAGGGGGTATGAAGCTTTCTTT

D: TRBD1
V: TRBV5-1
J: TRBJ1-3
size: .
CDR3: CASSEKGTGGNTIYF
DNA: TGCGCCAGCAGCGAGAAGGGGACAGGTGGAAACACCATATATTTT

D: TRBD1
V: TRBV14
J: TRBJ1-1
size: .
CDR3: CASRQDRGLAEAFF
DNA: TGTGCCAGCAGACAGGACAGGGGGCTGGCTGAAGCTTTCTTT

D: .
V: TRBV5-8
J: TRBJ2-3
size: .
CDR3: CASSFQSTDTQYF
DNA: TGTGCCAGCAGCTTCCAGAGCACAGATACGCAGTATTTT

D: TRBD1
V: TRBV4-1
J: TRBJ1-5
size: .
CDR3: CASSLGQRDQPQHF
DNA: TGCGCCAGCAGCCTGGGACAGCGAGATCAGCCCCAGCATTTT

D: .
V: TRBV29-1
J: TRBJ2-2
size: .
CDR3: CSVRSGGNTGELFF
DNA: TGCAGCGTTAGGAGCGGTGGAAACACCGGGGAGCTGTTTTTT

D: .
V: TRBV12-3/TRBV12-4
J: TRBJ2-4
size: .
CDR3: CASQVPDADIQYF
DNA: TGTGCCAGCCAAGTCCCTGATGCGGACATTCAGTACTTC

D: .
V: TRBV7-9
J: TRBJ1-2
size: .
CDR3: CASSQTGGYGYTF
DNA: TGTGCCAGCAGCCAGACAGGCGGCTATGGCTACACCTTC

D: TRBD2
V: TRBV3-1/TRBV3-2
J: TRBJ2-3
size: .
CDR3: CASSQDGGLAGDTQYF
DNA: TGTGCCAGCAGCCAAGATGGGGGGCTAGCGGGAGATACGCAGTATTTT

D: .
V: TRBV18
J: TRBJ2-5
size: .
CDR3: CASSPGFGGFETQYF
DNA: TGTGCCAGCTCACCGGGATTTGGGGGCTTCGAGACCCAGTACTTC

D: .
V: TRBV2
J: TRBJ1-4
size: .
CDR3: CASSLTVINEKLFF
DNA: TGTGCCAGCTCCCTAACAGTGATTAATGAAAAACTGTTTTTT

D: TRBD2
V: TRBV18
J: TRBJ2-1
size: few
CDR3: CASSPGLAEYNEQFF
DNA: TGTGCCAGCTCACCAGGACTAGCGGAATACAATGAGCAGTTCTTC

D: TRBD1
V: TRBV18
J: TRBJ2-1
size: .
CDR3: CASSPTNPGTGYYNEQFF
DNA: TGTGCCAGCTCACCTACGAACCCGGGGACAGGGTACTACAATGAGCAGTTCTTC

D: TRBD2
V: TRBV3-1/TRBV3-2
J: TRBJ2-1
size: .
CDR3: CASSIAGFSYNEQFF
DNA: TGTGCCAGCAGTATAGCGGGATTCTCCTACAATGAGCAGTTCTTC

D: TRBD1
V: TRBV2
J: TRBJ1-5
size: .
CDR3: CASSGQGANQPQHF
DNA: TGTGCCAGCAGTGGTCAGGGGGCAAATCAGCCCCAGCATTTT

D: TRBD2
V: TRBV29-1
J: TRBJ2-7
size: once
CDR3: CSVGTSVLGEQYF
DNA: TGCAGCGTTGGGACTAGCGTGTTGGGGGAGCAGTACTTC

D: .
V: TRBV13
J: TRBJ2-1
size: .
CDR3: CASSLGLNEQFF
DNA: TGTGCCAGCAGCTTAGGCCTCAATGAGCAGTTCTTC